The T cell receptor (beta chain) under discussion was sequenced for a study of T cell changes during pregnancy in multiple sclerosis. The CDR3 runs 13 residues. CDR1 and CDR2 (germline): LGHNA, YSLEER. V was cut by 4 bases and J by 4 bases, with 10 bases left in between. This table comes from immunoSEQ multiplex PCR, and its TCRdb copy is limited to in-frame clones, with some not included. Of tens of thousands of clones detected, nearly 95% appear once; the ten largest clones hold roughly 0.92%. The specimen comprised peripheral blood, sampled after pregnancy. This receptor was obtained from a female donor with multiple sclerosis, enrolled in a pregnancy study. The chain carries TRBV4-3 and TRBJ1-2; D is ambiguous. In DNA form, the CDR3 reads TGCGCCAGCAGCCTCGGAGGGTTCTATGGCTACACCTTC. Encoded protein: CASSLGGFYGYTF.